Sequencing of this TCR beta chain was carried out in a study of control samples from healthy donors and cancer patients. Regarding this clone: The junction departs from germline at one end; a sequencing error may be responsible.

Clones were read by immunoSEQ multiplex PCR, and TCRdb kept only the in-frame ones, dropping some. The table includes 90,000 or so clones, roughly 84% detected once. Looked up from germline, CDR1 is LNHNV and CDR2 is YYDKDF (reference sequence). The CDR3 is made up of 15 amino acids. Sequencing used PBMCs. This chain connects TRBV15 to TRBJ2-1; 9 bases align to TRBD1. The TCR was taken from a man aged 70-80 years with lung cancer. This chain's CDR3 is CATSRDRGGYNEQFF. CDR3 nucleotides: TGCGCCACCAGCAGAGACAGGGGGGGGTACAATGAGCAGTTCTTC.